By sample fraction, the clone carrying this TCR beta chain is medium-sized. Germline values: CDR1 DFQATT, CDR2 SNEGSKA (reference sequence). CDR3 length: 12 amino acids. V dropped 7 bases and J dropped 2 bases, with 11 bases sitting between them. All unsorted peripheral T cells were captured because whole blood was used without fractionation. The data stem from a study of HIV-infected patients and healthy controls. Alpha and beta constant-region primers primed reverse transcription of 400 to 650 ng RNA. Each of the alpha and beta chains got its own library through chain-specific third strand synthesis with indices. TCRdb independently ran MiXCR on the 5' RACE reads; one entry per CDR3 protein. Of 10,000 to 15,000 distinct CDR3 sequences listed, approximately 10% are singletons.

The genes are TRBV20-1 and TRBJ2-5; D gene ambiguous. Sequencing was carried out using blood. The clonotype comes from an adult in good health. The CDR3 reads CSGMISQETQYF. For the CDR3, the DNA is TGCAGTGGGATGATCTCACAAGAGACCCAGTACTTC.